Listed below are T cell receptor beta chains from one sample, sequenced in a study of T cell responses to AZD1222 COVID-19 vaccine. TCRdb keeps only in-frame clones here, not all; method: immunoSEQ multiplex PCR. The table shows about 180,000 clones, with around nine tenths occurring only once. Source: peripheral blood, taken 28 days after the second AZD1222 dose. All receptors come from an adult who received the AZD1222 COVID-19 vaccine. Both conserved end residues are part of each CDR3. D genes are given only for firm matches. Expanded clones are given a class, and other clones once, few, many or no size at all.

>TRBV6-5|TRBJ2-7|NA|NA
CASSYSMGEQYF
TGTGCCAGCAGTTACTCCATGGGGGAGCAGTACTTC
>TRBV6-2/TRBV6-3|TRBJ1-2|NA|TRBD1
CASSDTRGLSGYTF
TGTGCCAGCAGCGACACCAGGGGGCTTTCTGGCTACACCTTC
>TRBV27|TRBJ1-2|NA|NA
CASSSLRGRLGYTF
TGTGCCAGCAGTTCCCTTCGGGGTAGGTTAGGCTACACCTTC
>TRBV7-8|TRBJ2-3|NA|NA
CASSSGEADTQYF
TGTGCCAGCAGCTCGGGGGAAGCAGATACGCAGTATTTT
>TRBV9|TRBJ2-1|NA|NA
CASSVGMGGPVEQFF
TGTGCCAGCAGCGTAGGTATGGGGGGGCCGGTTGAGCAGTTCTTC
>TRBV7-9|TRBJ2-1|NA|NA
CASSLVGAREDEQFF
TGTGCCAGCAGCTTAGTAGGGGCCCGAGAGGATGAGCAGTTCTTC
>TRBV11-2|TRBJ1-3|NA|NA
CASRDSSGNTIYF
TGTGCCAGCAGGGATAGCTCTGGAAACACCATATATTTT
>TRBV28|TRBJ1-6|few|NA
CASSSRGPLHF
TGTGCCAGCAGTTCCAGGGGACCCCTCCACTTT
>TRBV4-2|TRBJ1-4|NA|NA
CASSQGQATNEKLFF
TGTGCCAGCAGCCAAGGACAGGCAACTAATGAAAAACTGTTTTTT
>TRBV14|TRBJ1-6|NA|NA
CASSQDSVLYNSPLHF
TGTGCCAGCAGCCAAGATTCGGTACTCTATAATTCACCCCTCCACTTT
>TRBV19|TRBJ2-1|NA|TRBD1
CASTLGGQGRDEQFF
TGTGCCAGTACCCTAGGGGGACAGGGGAGGGATGAGCAGTTCTTC
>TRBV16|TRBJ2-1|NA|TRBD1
CASSIGQGLDNEQFF
TGTGCCAGCAGCATCGGACAGGGATTGGACAATGAGCAGTTCTTC
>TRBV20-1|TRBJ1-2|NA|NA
CSVKGFSGYTF
TGCAGTGTTAAGGGTTTCTCTGGCTACACCTTC
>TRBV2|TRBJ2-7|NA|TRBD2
CASRPGLVSYEQYF
TGTGCCAGCCGCCCGGGACTAGTAAGTTACGAGCAGTACTTC
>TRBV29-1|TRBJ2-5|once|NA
CSVGPKKETQYF
TGCAGCGTTGGACCGAAGAAAGAGACCCAGTACTTC
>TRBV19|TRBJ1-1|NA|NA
CASNQRGVTEAFF
TGTGCCAGTAACCAAAGGGGGGTAACTGAAGCTTTCTTT
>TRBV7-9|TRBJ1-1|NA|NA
CASSLVVVQGIFF
TGTGCCAGCAGCTTAGTTGTGGTTCAGGGGATTTTCTTT
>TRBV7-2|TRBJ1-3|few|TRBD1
CASSLVGTGNSGNTIYF
TGTGCCAGCAGCTTAGTTGGGACAGGGAACTCTGGAAACACCATATATTTT
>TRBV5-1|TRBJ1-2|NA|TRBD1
CASSPGQGANHGYTF
TGCGCCAGCAGCCCGGGACAGGGGGCGAACCATGGCTACACCTTC
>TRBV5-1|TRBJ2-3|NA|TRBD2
CASSLAGGPDTQYF
TGCGCCAGCAGCTTGGCGGGGGGGCCAGATACGCAGTATTTT
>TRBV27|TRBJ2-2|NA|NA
CASSLYYDTGELFF
TGTGCCAGCAGTTTATATTATGACACCGGGGAGCTGTTTTTT
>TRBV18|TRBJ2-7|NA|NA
CASSRERTLSYEQYF
TGTGCCAGCTCACGGGAGCGGACCCTCTCCTACGAGCAGTACTTC
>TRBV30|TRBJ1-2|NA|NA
CAWRGGQHYGYTF
TGTGCCTGGAGGGGAGGACAGCACTATGGCTACACCTTC
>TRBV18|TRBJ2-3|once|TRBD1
CASSGTESTDTQYF
TGTGCCAGCTCAGGGACAGAGAGCACAGATACGCAGTATTTT
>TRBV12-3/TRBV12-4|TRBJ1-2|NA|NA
CASSFQGIHGYTF
TGTGCCAGCAGTTTTCAGGGAATACATGGCTACACCTTC
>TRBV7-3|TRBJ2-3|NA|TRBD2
CASAPGLAGTDTQYF
TGTGCCAGCGCACCGGGACTAGCGGGGACAGATACGCAGTATTTT
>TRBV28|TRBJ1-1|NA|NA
CASSSQGGGTEAFF
TGTGCCAGCAGTTCCCAGGGAGGAGGCACTGAAGCTTTCTTT
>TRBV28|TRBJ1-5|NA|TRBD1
CASSLSQGGRQPQHF
TGTGCCAGCAGTTTGAGCCAGGGGGGCCGTCAGCCCCAGCATTTT
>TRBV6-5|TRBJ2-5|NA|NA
CASSYWPNQETQYF
TGTGCCAGCAGTTACTGGCCTAACCAAGAGACCCAGTACTTC
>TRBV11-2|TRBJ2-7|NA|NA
CASSPNPFRGAYEQYF
TGTGCCAGCAGCCCCAACCCTTTTCGAGGGGCTTACGAGCAGTACTTC
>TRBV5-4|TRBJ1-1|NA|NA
CASSLEGRGAAFF
TGTGCCAGCAGCTTGGAGGGACGAGGGGCCGCTTTCTTT
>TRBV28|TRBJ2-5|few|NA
CASSQIQGLYQETQYF
TGTGCCAGCAGTCAGATACAGGGTCTCTACCAAGAGACCCAGTACTTC
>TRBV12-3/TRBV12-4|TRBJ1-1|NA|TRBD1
CASRPTGGSEAFF
TGTGCCAGCAGACCGACAGGGGGCTCTGAAGCTTTCTTT
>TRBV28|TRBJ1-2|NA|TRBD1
CASSLLTGGRGYTF
TGTGCCAGCAGTTTATTGACAGGGGGCCGTGGCTACACCTTC
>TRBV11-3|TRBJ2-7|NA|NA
CASSSETGSYEQYF
TGTGCCAGCAGCTCTGAGACTGGGTCCTACGAGCAGTACTTC
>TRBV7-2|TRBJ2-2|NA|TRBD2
CASSFTGGRFNTGELFF
TGTGCCAGCAGCTTCACGGGGGGGCGATTCAACACCGGGGAGCTGTTTTTT
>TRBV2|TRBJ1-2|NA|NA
CASRPEEGHYGYTF
TGTGCCAGCAGGCCCGAGGAGGGTCACTATGGCTACACCTTC
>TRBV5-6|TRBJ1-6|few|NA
CASSAHTGNNSPLHF
TGTGCCAGCAGCGCACATACAGGGAATAATTCACCCCTCCACTTT
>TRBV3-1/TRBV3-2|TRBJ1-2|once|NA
CASSQAQAYGYTF
TGTGCCAGCAGCCAGGCGCAGGCCTATGGCTACACCTTC
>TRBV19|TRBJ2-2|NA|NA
CASSISRVRTGELFF
TGTGCCAGTAGTATATCGAGGGTCCGGACCGGGGAGCTGTTTTTT
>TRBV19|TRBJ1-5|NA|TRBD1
CASSPADRVGQPQHF
TGTGCCAGTAGTCCCGCCGACAGGGTAGGCCAGCCCCAGCATTTT
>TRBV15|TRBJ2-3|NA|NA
CATSRDAHSTDTQYF
TGTGCCACCAGCAGAGATGCCCACTCCACAGATACGCAGTATTTT
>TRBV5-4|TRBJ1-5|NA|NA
CASSLEPGYQPQHF
TGTGCCAGCAGCTTGGAGCCAGGGTATCAGCCCCAGCATTTT
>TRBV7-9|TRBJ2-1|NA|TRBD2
CASSLALAGVGSWFF
TGTGCCAGCAGCTTAGCACTAGCGGGAGTAGGATCTTGGTTCTTC
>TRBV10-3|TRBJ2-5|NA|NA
CAISEGAGAQGTQYF
TGTGCCATCAGTGAGGGGGCAGGCGCCCAGGGGACCCAGTACTTC
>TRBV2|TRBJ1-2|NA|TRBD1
CASSDWTGEGYTF
TGTGCCAGCAGTGACTGGACAGGGGAAGGCTACACCTTC
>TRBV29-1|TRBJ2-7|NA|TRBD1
CSVHGQGGSYEQYF
TGCAGCGTCCACGGACAGGGGGGCTCCTACGAGCAGTACTTC
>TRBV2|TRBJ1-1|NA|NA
CASSDGGNTEAFF
TGTGCCAGCAGTGACGGGGGAAACACTGAAGCTTTCTTT
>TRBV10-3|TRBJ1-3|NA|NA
CAIGLSGNTIYF
TGTGCCATCGGCCTATCTGGAAACACCATATATTTT
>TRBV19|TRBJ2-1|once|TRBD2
CASSIRLAGTNEQFF
TGTGCCAGTAGTATCCGGCTAGCGGGGACCAATGAGCAGTTCTTC
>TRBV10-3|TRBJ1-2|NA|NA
CAISVVTSIGGYTF
TGTGCCATCAGTGTGGTGACCTCCATCGGGGGCTACACCTTC
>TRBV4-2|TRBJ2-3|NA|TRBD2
CASSTSASGADTQYF
TGTGCCAGCAGCACTTCGGCTAGCGGAGCAGATACGCAGTATTTT
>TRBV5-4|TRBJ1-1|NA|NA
CASSLAPRGNTEAFF
TGTGCCAGCAGCTTGGCTCCCCGAGGGAACACTGAAGCTTTCTTT
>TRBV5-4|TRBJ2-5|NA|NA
CASRPDSALETQYF
TGTGCCAGCAGGCCGGACAGCGCCCTTGAGACCCAGTACTTC
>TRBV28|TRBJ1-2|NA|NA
CASRTTGTYGYTF
TGTGCCAGCAGAACTACAGGGACATACGGCTACACCTTC